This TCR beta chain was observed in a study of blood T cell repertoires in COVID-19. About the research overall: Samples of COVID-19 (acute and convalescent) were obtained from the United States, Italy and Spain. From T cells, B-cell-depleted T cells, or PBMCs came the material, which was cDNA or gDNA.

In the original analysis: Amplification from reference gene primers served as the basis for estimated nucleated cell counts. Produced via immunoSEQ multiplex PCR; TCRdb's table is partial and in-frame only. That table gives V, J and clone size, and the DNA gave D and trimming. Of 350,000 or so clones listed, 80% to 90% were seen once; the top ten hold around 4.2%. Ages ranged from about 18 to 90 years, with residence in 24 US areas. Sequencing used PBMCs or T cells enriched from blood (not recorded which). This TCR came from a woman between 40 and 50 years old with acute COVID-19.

The CDR3 DNA sequence: TGCGCCAGCAGCACCCCGGGGTCCAATACCCTCTACAATGAGCAGTTCTTC. This codes for CASSTPGSNTLYNEQFF. J is TRBJ2-1 and V is TRBV4-1; D might be TRBD2 (5 bases). Germline V CDR1 and CDR2: MGHRA, YSYEKL. CDR3 length: 17 amino acids. V lost 5 bases, J lost 3 bases, and 20 bases lay in between.